This T cell receptor beta chain originates from a study of OX40 agonist ivuxolimab in advanced cancers. Study-level background: Participants, 82.7% male, averaged roughly 60 years of age, ranging from roughly 20 to 80. People who had prior anti-PD-1, anti-PD-L1 or anti-CTLA-4 therapy could take part, and about 40% had some. Study-wide points: The study found among the lowest clonal expansion in partial responders at 0.1-3.0 mg/kg.

The CDR3 length is 13 residues. Germline lookup yields CDR1 SEHNR and CDR2 FQNEAQ (reference sequence). Peripheral blood came from all dose cohorts at three timepoints. As regards this clone: Its antigen is still unknown. One end of the junction is discordant with germline, which a read error may explain.

TCRdb keeps only in-frame clones here, not all; method: immunoSEQ multiplex PCR. Here the sample spans tens of thousands of clones, 80% to 95% being singletons. This TCR was recovered from an adult with an advanced solid tumor such as melanoma, head and neck, liver or kidney cancer. The material sequenced was CD4+ or CD8+ T cells sorted from blood, taken in a trial of the OX40 agonist ivuxolimab. The chain has TRBV7-9 and TRBJ2-4; 9 bases are shared with TRBD1. Written as DNA, the CDR3 is TGTGCCAGCAGCTTAATCGAGACAGGGGGTTTAAATTTC. Amino acids: CASSLIETGGLNF.